The next 32 T cell receptor beta chains were all read from a single sample in a study of human T cells and chemical hapten exposure. Unique molecular identifiers were affixed to discrete cDNA molecules within the library. One entry per CDR3 protein, called by TCRdb with MiXCR from the reads. The table records 120,000 or so distinct CDR3 sequences, approximately 9.3% of them present only once. The total RNA was obtained from whole blood that was not fractionated. Sequenced: whole blood. The receptor source for this set is a human donor in good health. Some clones in this sample may be carry-over from other donors' samples.

This clonotype has just a few counts. V usage is TRBV20-1 and J usage is TRBJ2-3; the match to TRBD2 covers 8 bases. After removal of 2 bases from V and 4 bases from J, the junction contained 5 bases not matched to a gene. Looked up from germline, CDR1 is DFQATT and CDR2 is SNEGSKA (reference sequence). The CDR3 is 14 residues long. For the CDR3, the DNA is TGCAGTGCTAGACAACTAGCGGACCCAGATACGCAGTATTTT. Translated: CSARQLADPDTQYF.

This clonotype was recorded at least ten times. J is TRBJ2-5 and V is TRBV20-1; 9 bases map to TRBD2. From germline, CDR1 is DFQATT and CDR2 SNEGSKA (reference sequence). J lost 5 bases, V lost 3 bases, and 10 bases had no gene match. The CDR3 is 15 residues long. The CDR3 loop is CSASSEREDLETQYF. CDR3 nucleotide sequence: TGCAGTGCTAGTTCCGAGCGGGAGGATCTGGAGACCCAGTACTTC.

This clonotype has ten or more counts. CDR3 bases: TGTGCCAGCAGCATCACAGGGGACACTGAAGCTTTCTTT. It codes for CASSITGDTEAFF. The chain has TRBV6-5 and TRBJ1-1; 7 bases line up with TRBD1. The CDR3 consists of 13 residues. Germline V CDR1 and CDR2: MNHEY, SVGAGI. Trimming removed 6 bases from V and 3 bases from J; junction bases left unmatched: 4.

This clonotype has more than one count but fewer than ten. The rearrangement uses TRBV5-5 and TRBJ1-5, with 11 bases that match TRBD1. This CDR3 region has 16 residues. With 4 bases clipped from V and 12 bases from J, the junction kept 15 bases outside the gene matches. Germline V lookup: CDR1 SGHKS, CDR2 YYEKEE (reference sequence). The CDR3, as DNA: TGTGCCAGCAGCCAAGATATCGGGACAGGGGGTTTTAGCCAGCATTTT. This encodes CASSQDIGTGGFSQHF.

The table lists this clonotype with many counts. At one end, the junction sequence differs from germline, possibly due to a read error. This chain uses TRBV5-1 with TRBJ1-5; 9 bases fit TRBD1. Germline V gene data show CDR1 as SGHRS and CDR2 as YFSETQ. CDR3 size: 17 residues. The CDR3 nucleotides are TGCGCCAGCACCTTGGGAGGGACAGGGATAAGCAATCAGCCCCAGCATTTT. Its translation: CASTLGGTGISNQPQHF.

In its sample, this clonotype was seen a few times. This rearrangement joins TRBV12-3 or TRBV12-4 to TRBJ2-5; 11 bases agree with TRBD2. The CDR3 is made up of 14 amino acids. After removal of 6 bases from V and 7 bases from J, the junction contained 7 bases not matched to a gene. This chain's CDR3 is CASRIAGGPGTQYF. The CDR3 DNA follows: TGTGCCAGCAGAATAGCGGGGGGGCCCGGGACCCAGTACTTC.

The rearrangement uses TRBV6-6 and TRBJ2-7; 11 positions match TRBD2. The junction had 6 bases not matched to a gene; V was cut back by 5 bases and J by 3 bases. Germline CDR1 is MNHNY and CDR2 is SVGAGI (reference sequence). CDR3 size: 15 residues. The DNA of the CDR3 is TGTGCCAGCAGTAAGCCGGGACTAGCGGACTACGAGCAGTACTTC. It codes for CASSKPGLADYEQYF.

Here the CDR3 reads CASSKRQGIALQGVQFF. CDR3 DNA sequence: TGTGCCAGCAGTAAAAGACAGGGGATCGCCCTACAGGGAGTGCAGTTCTTC. The rearrangement links TRBV6-5 to TRBJ2-1, with TRBD1 matching over 8 bases. Germline CDR1 reads MNHEY; CDR2 reads SVGAGI. This CDR3 is built from 17 residues. The trim removed 5 bases at V and 12 bases at J, leaving 21 bases unmatched.

This clonotype was seen at least ten times. V is TRBV5-1 and J is TRBJ2-1; 15 positions match TRBD2. The germline CDR1 and CDR2 sequences are SGHRS and YFSETQ. The ends lost 4 bases at V and 5 bases at J; junction bases unmatched: 7. This CDR3 is built from 17 residues. CDR3 sequence: CASSPWTSGRADNEQFF. As DNA, the CDR3 is TGCGCCAGCAGCCCGTGGACTAGCGGGAGGGCCGACAATGAGCAGTTCTTC.

This clonotype turned up a few times. This chain connects TRBV19 to TRBJ2-1; possibly TRBD1 for D (7 bases). The CDR3 covers 15 residues. CDR1 and CDR2 (germline): LNHDA, SQIVND (reference sequence). The ends were cut back, 3 bases at V and 4 bases at J, with 13 bases in the middle. The CDR3 DNA sequence: TGTGCCAGTAGTATGGACAGGCGGGGTTACAATGAGCAGTTCTTC. Translating it yields CASSMDRRGYNEQFF.

The table lists this clonotype with many counts. The rearrangement joins TRBV27 to TRBJ2-7; TRBD1 is a possible D gene (6 bases). The CDR3 contains 15 residues. Per the germline V gene, CDR1 is MNHEY and CDR2 is SMNVEV (reference sequence). V lost 1 base, J lost 3 bases, and 13 bases lay in between. DNA for the CDR3: TGTGCCAGCAGTTTATATGCAGGGGTCGGCTACGAGCAGTACTTC. Translation: CASSLYAGVGYEQYF.

This clonotype was observed at least ten times. This sequence joins TRBV7-9 and TRBJ2-1; no definite D call. This CDR3 has 12 residues. Per germline, CDR1 SEHNR and CDR2 FQNEAQ (reference sequence). V dropped 5 bases and J dropped 9 bases, with 11 bases sitting between them. The CDR3 DNA follows: TGTGCCAGCAGCCAAGACGGTACTGAGCAGTTCTTC. Its translation is CASSQDGTEQFF.

In this sample, this clonotype turned up a few times. This rearrangement joins TRBV29-1 to TRBJ2-2; either TRBD1 or TRBD2 may fit D (5 bases each). V was clipped by 3 bases and J by 5 bases, with 10 bases between them. Germline V gene data show CDR1 as SQVTM and CDR2 as ANQGSEA. The CDR3 has 13 amino acids. The chain's CDR3 is CSVEPEGTGELFF. The CDR3 region has the DNA TGCAGCGTTGAGCCCGAGGGGACCGGGGAGCTGTTTTTT.

This clonotype came up a few times. The chain uses TRBV4-3 and TRBJ2-7; D may be TRBD1 (5 bases). The CDR3 has 13 residues. The germline V and J ends were trimmed by 0 bases and 6 bases, with 9 bases remaining between them. CDR1 and CDR2 (germline): LGHNA, YSLEER. CDR3 DNA sequence: TGCGCCAGCAGCCAAGACTTTGGGGCCGAGCAGTACTTC. As protein: CASSQDFGAEQYF.

At least ten counts were recorded for this clonotype. The chain uses TRBV6-5 and TRBJ2-2; D perhaps matches TRBD2 (6 bases). Trimming shortened V by 2 bases and J by 1 base, and 11 bases separated the two germline ends. The CDR3 covers 16 residues. Germline CDR1 and CDR2: MNHEY and SVGAGI. The chain's CDR3 is CASSYAGFGNTGELFF. CDR3 sequence (DNA): TGTGCCAGCAGTTACGCGGGGTTCGGGAACACCGGGGAGCTGTTTTTT.

This clonotype has a handful of counts. The V gene is TRBV20-1, the J gene TRBJ1-5, with D hard to call. V was cut by 2 bases and J by 9 bases, with 17 bases left in between. CDR1 DFQATT and CDR2 SNEGSKA come from the germline V gene (reference sequence). The CDR3 length is 14 residues. CDR3 nucleotide sequence: TGCAGTGCTAGAAAGGAGTCAGTGCAAGGGCCCCAGCATTTT. Its protein is CSARKESVQGPQHF.

The J gene is TRBJ1-2, the V gene TRBV18; D not resolved. Germline V gene data show CDR1 as KGHSH and CDR2 as LQKENI. The CDR3 length is 11 residues. V lost 6 bases and J 8 bases, leaving 10 bases between the germline ends. The CDR3 DNA is TGTGCCAGCTCCCGGAGCACGGGCTACACCTTC. This encodes CASSRSTGYTF.

The sample holds a few counts of this clonotype. The chain uses TRBV12-3 or TRBV12-4 and TRBJ2-7, with no clear D. This CDR3 is 14 amino acids long. V was clipped by 2 bases and J by 0 bases, with 8 bases between them. CDR3: CASSLRASSYEQYF. The DNA for the CDR3 is TGTGCCAGCAGTTTACGGGCCAGCTCCTACGAGCAGTACTTC.

CDR3 region: CASRRGRSGAQYF. The CDR3 DNA reads TGTGCCAGCAGACGCGGACGCTCCGGGGCGCAGTATTTT. The rearrangement joins TRBV6-5 to TRBJ2-3; possibly TRBD2 for D (5 bases). This CDR3 has 13 amino acids. V was trimmed by 6 bases and J by 10 bases, leaving 17 bases between them. CDR1 is MNHEY, CDR2 SVGAGI, per germline.

This clonotype was detected ten times or more. The chain joins TRBV6-2 or TRBV6-3 to TRBJ1-6, with D hard to call. The germline gives CDR1 MNHEY, CDR2 SVGEGT. The CDR3 totals 14 residues. Trimming left V 5 bases short and J 0 bases short, with 5 bases between. The CDR3 region is CASSKSSYNSPLHF. CDR3 DNA: TGTGCCAGCAGTAAAAGCTCCTATAATTCACCCCTCCACTTT.

This clonotype was observed a few times. CDR3 DNA sequence: TGTGCCAGCAGCTCGGGACACAGCACAGATACGCAGTATTTT. Its translation: CASSSGHSTDTQYF. The genes are TRBV7-7 and TRBJ2-3; perhaps TRBD1 as D (6 bases). Per germline, CDR1 SSHAT and CDR2 FNYEAQ (reference sequence). The length of the CDR3 is 14 residues. Trimming pared 4 bases from V and 0 bases from J, leaving 8 bases between.

The table lists this clonotype with many counts. The rearrangement joins TRBV20-1 to TRBJ2-1, with D perhaps TRBD2 (5 bases). The CDR3 runs 14 residues. The germline V gene has CDR1 DFQATT and CDR2 SNEGSKA (reference sequence). V was cut by 2 bases and J by 3 bases, with 11 bases left in between. In nucleotides, the CDR3 is TGCAGTGCTAGAAAAGAGGGAGACTACAATGAGCAGTTCTTC. Protein: CSARKEGDYNEQFF.

The chain couples TRBV6-2 or TRBV6-3 to TRBJ1-5; 7 nucleotides align to TRBD1. The CDR3 has 15 residues. V lost 5 bases to trimming and J lost 2 bases; unmatched junction nucleotides: 6. Germline loops: CDR1 MNHEY, CDR2 SVGEGT. The CDR3 DNA sequence: TGTGCCAGCAGTGAAGGACAGGCGCGCAATCAGCCCCAGCATTTT. It yields the protein CASSEGQARNQPQHF.

This clonotype has more than one count but fewer than ten. The V gene is TRBV9, the J gene TRBJ1-1, with TRBD1 matching 9 bases. The CDR3 is 15 residues long. The germline V gene encodes CDR1 SGDLS and CDR2 YYNGEE. Germline trimming cut 4 bases from V and 7 bases from J; bases unmatched to any gene: 11. The CDR3 is CASSLTGTGSLEAFF. CDR3 in DNA: TGTGCCAGCAGCTTAACCGGGACAGGGAGCCTTGAAGCTTTCTTT.

This clonotype was counted only a few times. The chain couples TRBV20-1 to TRBJ1-1, with D tentatively TRBD1 (6 bases). The germline V gene encodes CDR1 DFQATT and CDR2 SNEGSKA (reference sequence). The CDR3 runs to 12 residues. The ends were cut back, 3 bases at V and 2 bases at J, with 7 bases in the middle. The CDR3 is CSARDRNTEAFF. The CDR3 DNA reads TGCAGTGCTAGGGACAGAAACACTGAAGCTTTCTTT.

This clonotype was seen many times. The chain employs TRBV10-3 and TRBJ2-1; 10 bases line up with TRBD2. The trim removed 0 bases at V and 6 bases at J, leaving 5 bases unmatched. The germline gives CDR1 ENHRY, CDR2 SYGVKD. CDR3 length: 16 residues. Written as DNA, the CDR3 is TGTGCCATCAGTGAGTCGGGGCTAGCGGGAGTCAATGAGCAGTTCTTC. Protein: CAISESGLAGVNEQFF.

In its sample, this clonotype was seen many times. The CDR3: CASSPPGTASEFHYNEQFF. In nucleotides, the CDR3 is TGCGCCAGCAGCCCTCCCGGGACAGCGTCCGAATTCCACTACAATGAGCAGTTCTTC. The chain is built from TRBV4-1 and TRBJ2-1; the match to TRBD1 covers 7 bases. The CDR3 is made up of 19 amino acids. Germline CDR1 MGHRA, CDR2 YSYEKL. Germline trimming cut 4 bases from V and 3 bases from J; bases unmatched to any gene: 18.

The J gene is TRBJ2-2, the V gene TRBV20-1; D gene ambiguous. The CDR3 length is 15 residues. Germline lookup yields CDR1 DFQATT and CDR2 SNEGSKA (reference sequence). The V and J ends lost 6 bases and 0 bases respectively, with 14 bases between them. In DNA, the CDR3 is TGCAGTGCCCGCAAGACGGTGGCGAACACCGGGGAGCTGTTTTTT. Its translation is CSARKTVANTGELFF.

This clonotype was counted only a few times. The J gene is TRBJ2-3, the V gene TRBV7-2; 10 bases agree with TRBD2. CDR1 is SGHTA, CDR2 FQGNSA, per germline. The J segment lost 2 bases and the V segment lost 4 bases, leaving 6 bases of the junction unmatched. This CDR3 is 16 amino acids long. CDR3 nucleotide sequence: TGTGCCAGCAGCTGGGGTAGCGGGGGGTCCACAGATACGCAGTATTTT. Protein: CASSWGSGGSTDTQYF.

This clonotype was seen a few times. The chain couples TRBV19 to TRBJ2-1; weak D call: TRBD1 (7 bases). V gave up 7 bases and J gave up 4 bases, with 20 bases separating them. Per germline, CDR1 LNHDA and CDR2 SQIVND (reference sequence). The CDR3 sequence is 16 residues long. CDR3: CASTDPGGPRYNEQFF. The CDR3 DNA is TGTGCCAGTACCGATCCAGGGGGGCCCAGGTACAATGAGCAGTTCTTC.

V and J are TRBV15 and TRBJ1-2, with 7 bases that match TRBD1. The CDR3 contains 15 residues. Germline V gives CDR1 LNHNV, CDR2 YYDKDF (reference sequence). V lost 5 bases to trimming and J lost 4 bases; unmatched junction nucleotides: 10. CDR3 nucleotides: TGTGCCACCAGCGCCTATATGGACAGGTCCTATGGCTACACCTTC. Translation gives CATSAYMDRSYGYTF.

This clonotype was detected many times. The V and J genes are TRBV4-2 and TRBJ2-1; D unclear. Per germline, CDR1 LGHNA and CDR2 YNFKEQ. This CDR3 has 16 amino acids. The V gene lost 0 bases and the J gene lost 0 bases, with 9 bases spanning the gap. For the CDR3, the DNA is TGTGCCAGCAGCCAAGAGTTGCGCGACTCCTACAATGAGCAGTTCTTC. It translates to CASSQELRDSYNEQFF.